These T cell receptor beta chains were read from a single sample in a study of blood T cells in healthy people across ages. A single record per CDR3 protein comes from TCRdb applying MiXCR to the 5' RACE reads. The repertoire includes some 640,000 distinct CDR3 sequences, about 30% of them detected once, and 15% to 19% sits in the top ten. Material: blood. These receptors originate from an elderly woman in good health. Both conserved end residues are part of each CDR3. D genes are given only for firm matches. Part of the rows lack a size; the others show once, few, many or a class for expanded clones.

many	TRBV24-1	TRBJ2-3	.	TGTGCCACCTATTCGGGAGATCACACAGATACGCAGTATTTT	CATYSGDHTDTQYF
.	TRBV7-2	TRBJ1-2	.	TGTGCCAGCAGCCAAGATATTGCAGGCAACTATGGCTACACCTTC	CASSQDIAGNYGYTF
many	TRBV6-5	TRBJ1-4	TRBD1	TGTGCCAGCAGTTACTGGACAGGGGCAAAACTGTTTTTT	CASSYWTGAKLFF
few	TRBV20-1	TRBJ2-7	TRBD2	TGCAGTGCTAGGACCGGGACTAGTTGGTTCTATGAGCAGTACTTC	CSARTGTSWFYEQYF
many	TRBV7-9	TRBJ1-5	TRBD1	TGTGCCAGCAGCTTAGGTGGGACAGGGAATCAGCCCCAGCATTTT	CASSLGGTGNQPQHF
.	TRBV7-2	TRBJ2-2	.	TGTGCCAGCAGCCCTCGCCGTCTAGCGAGAAACACCGGGGAGCTGTTTTTT	CASSPRRLARNTGELFF
.	TRBV29-1	TRBJ1-1	TRBD1	TGCAGCGTCAAACGCCGGGACAGGGGGCCTGGGAACACTGAAGCTTTCTTT	CSVKRRDRGPGNTEAFF
once	TRBV20-1	TRBJ2-7	TRBD2	TGCAGTGCTAACAGCGGGGGCCCCTCCTACGAGCAGTACTTC	CSANSGGPSYEQYF
.	TRBV9	TRBJ1-6	.	TGTGCCAGCAGTGTCCAAGGGGAGTGGAATTCACCCCTCCACTTT	CASSVQGEWNSPLHF
.	TRBV25-1	TRBJ1-1	TRBD1	TGTGCCAGCAGCTTGACAGGGGGGTTTAGCGGAGCTTTCTTT	CASSLTGGFSGAFF
many	TRBV27	TRBJ2-7	TRBD1	TGTGCCAGCAGTGCCCCCGGGACAGCCTACGAGCAGTACTTC	CASSAPGTAYEQYF
.	TRBV6-2/TRBV6-3	TRBJ2-5	TRBD1	TGTGCCAGCAGTATTACAGGGGGCGGGAATGAGCAGTACTTC	CASSITGGGNEQYF
few	TRBV7-8	TRBJ1-1	.	TGTGCCAGCAGCTTAAAACGTGAGAGCTCAGCTTTCTTT	CASSLKRESSAFF
many	TRBV20-1	TRBJ2-5	.	TGCAGTGCTAGAGTTACTGTAGGAGAGACCCAGTACTTC	CSARVTVGETQYF
many	TRBV20-1	TRBJ2-1	TRBD2	TGCAGTGCAAGGACTAGCGGGCTCTCCTACAATGAGCAGTTCTTC	CSARTSGLSYNEQFF
few	TRBV20-1	TRBJ1-6	.	TGCAGTGCGTGGACCGACTATAATTCACCCCTCCACTTT	CSAWTDYNSPLHF
many	TRBV5-1	TRBJ1-1	TRBD1	TGTGCCAGCAGTTCCGGGACAGGGAACACTGAAGCTTTCTTT	CASSSGTGNTEAFF
few	TRBV4-1	TRBJ2-2	.	TGCGCCAGCAGCCAAGATATGGACAGCGGAAACACCGGGGAGCTGTTTTTT	CASSQDMDSGNTGELFF